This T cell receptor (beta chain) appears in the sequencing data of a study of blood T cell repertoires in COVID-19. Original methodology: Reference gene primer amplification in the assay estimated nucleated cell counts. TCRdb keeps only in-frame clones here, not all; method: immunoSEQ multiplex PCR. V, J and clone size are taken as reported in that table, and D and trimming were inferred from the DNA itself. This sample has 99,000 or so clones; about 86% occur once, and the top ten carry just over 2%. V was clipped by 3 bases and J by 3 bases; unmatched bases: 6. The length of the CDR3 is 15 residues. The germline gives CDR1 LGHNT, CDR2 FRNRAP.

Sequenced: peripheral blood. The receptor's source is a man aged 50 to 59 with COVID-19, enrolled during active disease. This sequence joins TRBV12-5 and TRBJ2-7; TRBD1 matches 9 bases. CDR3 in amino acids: CASGFRDRAFYEQYF. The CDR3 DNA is TGTGCTAGTGGTTTTCGGGACAGGGCTTTCTACGAGCAGTACTTC.